These T cell receptor beta chains were read from a single sample in a study of cytomegalovirus exposure and HLA in healthy donors. Profiling relied on immunoSEQ multiplex PCR, and the TCRdb table lists in-frame clones only, not all of them. Of some 120,000 clones listed, 60% to 85% are singletons. The specimen sequenced was PBMCs. The receptors originated from a human donor in good health. CDR3s include the opening cysteine and the closing phenylalanine or tryptophan. Fields, in order: J gene, V gene, CDR3 protein.

TRBJ2-3 TRBV9 CASSGLATDTQYF
TRBJ1-5 TRBV6-1 CASSESLQGLIGQPQHF
TRBJ1-4 TRBV28 CASSSGPGRYEKLFF
TRBJ1-1 TRBV6-5 CASSNRVPNTEAFF
TRBJ2-1 TRBV6-5 CASSRTFSYNERQFF
TRBJ2-6 TRBV19 CASRQLRGTGANVLTF
TRBJ2-7 TRBV5-6 CASSWGRDRSNFYEQYF
TRBJ1-6 TRBV5-1 CASRPVGQSSPLHF
TRBJ1-2 TRBV2 CASIVWGDYGYTF
TRBJ1-2 TRBV5-1 CASSLGDRPYGYTF
TRBJ2-3 TRBV5-1 CASSEGQGAVTQYF
TRBJ2-7 TRBV4-2 CASSQEGTSGSSYEQYF
TRBJ2-7 TRBV6-6 CASSYSREQGIDEQYF
TRBJ1-5 TRBV28 CASSLGTAYNQPQHF
TRBJ1-5 TRBV2 CASSEGARQYSNQPQHF
- TRBV27 CASREGAHEQYF
TRBJ2-7 TRBV7-9 CASSQGTDSYEQYF
TRBJ2-7 TRBV11-2 CASSKTDYEQYF
TRBJ2-3 TRBV7-3 CASSPTGVGSDTQYF
TRBJ1-2 TRBV6-5 CASSYSIGARAWGYTF
TRBJ2-3 TRBV5-6 CASTPAGGSPDTQYF
TRBJ1-4 TRBV4-1 CASSQEAEKLFF
TRBJ2-5 TRBV7-9 CASRSQAETQYF
TRBJ1-1 TRBV28 CASRFTQNTEAFF
TRBJ2-1 TRBV6-6 CASSYYGQAQGNEQFF
TRBJ2-7 TRBV4-1 CASSQGGQGAHEQYF